The 25 T cell receptor beta chains below were found in one sample sequenced in a study of identical twins (dated by TCRdb to the mid-2010s). Libraries came from 5' RACE. TCRdb names Illumina HiSeq 2000 as the instrument used. TCRdb reran the public reads through fastp at Q25 and MiXCR, keeping productive beta chains. Rows with a matching CDR3 protein are joined into one entry that keeps the most common DNA and genes. The sample table records 600,000 to 850,000 distinct CDR3 sequences; 15% to 20% of these occur just once. The ten largest clones capture roughly 13% of the sample. The same sample was also studied in work on T cells expressing NK-cell markers.

Sequenced input: PBMCs. The receptors come from a woman younger than 30 in good health.

The V gene is TRBV12-3 or TRBV12-4, the J gene TRBJ2-5, with 9 bases matching TRBD1. There are 15 residues in the CDR3. V was clipped by 5 bases and J by 5 bases; unmatched bases: 9. CDR3 residues: CASSKSGQGSETQYF. Written as DNA, the CDR3 is TGTGCCAGCAGTAAATCAGGACAGGGGAGCGAGACCCAGTACTTC.

This clonotype has only a few counts. The rearrangement links TRBV20-1 to TRBJ2-7; D possibly corresponds to TRBD2 (5 bases). Germline V lookup: CDR1 DFQATT, CDR2 SNEGSKA (reference sequence). The CDR3 runs 12 residues. Trimming cost V 6 bases and J 3 bases, with 12 bases left between them. The CDR3 bases are TGCAGTGCCCCGCTGAGCGGCTACGAGCAGTACTTC. Residues: CSAPLSGYEQYF.

The chain links TRBV29-1 to TRBJ1-1, with D unclear. Deletions cut 7 bases from V and 5 bases from J, with 17 bases between. CDR3 length equals 13 residues. From germline, CDR1 is SQVTM and CDR2 ANQGSEA. The CDR3 loop reads CSALHILGTEAFF. CDR3 coding DNA: TGCAGCGCTCTACACATCTTGGGGACTGAAGCTTTCTTT.

This rearrangement joins TRBV11-2 to TRBJ2-1; no clear D gene. The V gene lost 7 bases and the J gene lost 6 bases, with 10 bases spanning the gap. CDR3 length equals 12 residues. Germline V gene data show CDR1 as SGHAT and CDR2 as FQNNGV. CDR3 DNA: TGTGCCAGCACTATAGACCCCAATGAGCAGTTCTTC. It codes for CASTIDPNEQFF.

This sequence joins TRBV15 and TRBJ1-3, with unresolved D. This CDR3 has 16 amino acids. Germline loops: CDR1 LNHNV, CDR2 YYDKDF (reference sequence). With 0 bases removed from V and 0 bases from J, the gap between germline ends came to 9 bases. The CDR3 bases are TGTGCCACCAGCAGAGACCGGACGGACTCTGGAAACACCATATATTTT. Amino acid sequence: CATSRDRTDSGNTIYF.

There are a few counts of this clonotype. The V call is TRBV12-3 or TRBV12-4, the J call TRBJ2-5, with D unclear. Trimming shortened V by 6 bases and J by 5 bases, and 10 bases separated the two germline ends. The CDR3 is 12 amino acids. This CDR3 reads CASSRIWETQYF. The DNA for the CDR3 is TGTGCCAGCAGCCGCATTTGGGAGACCCAGTACTTC.

V is TRBV10-3 and J is TRBJ2-3; tentatively, D is TRBD1 (6 bases). Trimming took 5 bases from V and 4 from J, leaving 13 bases between them. The CDR3 sequence is 14 residues long. The germline V gene encodes CDR1 ENHRY and CDR2 SYGVKD. The CDR3 spells CAISKSGDPDTQYF. CDR3 in DNA: TGTGCCATCAGTAAATCAGGGGACCCAGATACGCAGTATTTT.

The gene calls are TRBV6-2 or TRBV6-3 and TRBJ2-1; D is uncertain. Trimming removed 2 bases at V and 15 bases at J, with 14 bases between. The CDR3 spans 12 residues. The V gene's germline CDR1 is MNHEY and CDR2 SVGEGT. The CDR3 protein is CASSYLGLLAFF. For the CDR3, the DNA is TGTGCCAGCAGTTACCTAGGTCTTTTGGCGTTCTTC.

The chain is built from TRBV18 and TRBJ2-7; 12 bases align to TRBD2. J lost 5 bases, V lost 6 bases, and 11 bases had no gene match. The CDR3 consists of 16 residues. Germline loops: CDR1 KGHSH, CDR2 LQKENI. The CDR3, as DNA: TGTGCCAGCTCTCCAGGTCTAGCGGGAGGGCGCAACGAGCAGTACTTC. As protein: CASSPGLAGGRNEQYF.

The chain uses TRBV20-1 and TRBJ2-1; no clear D. V lost 4 bases and J 3 bases, leaving 4 bases between the germline ends. CDR3 size: 11 residues. Germline V gene data show CDR1 as DFQATT and CDR2 as SNEGSKA (reference sequence). The CDR3 region is CSAKSYNEQFF. The CDR3, as DNA: TGCAGTGCTAAAAGCTACAATGAGCAGTTCTTC.

The chain employs TRBV19 and TRBJ2-7; D is possibly TRBD1 or TRBD2 (5 bases each). Germline loops: CDR1 LNHDA, CDR2 SQIVND (reference sequence). V lost 3 bases and J lost 2, with 14 bases in between. This CDR3 has 15 amino acids. CDR3 loop: CASSITSRGPYEQYF. The CDR3 DNA sequence: TGTGCCAGTAGTATCACTAGTCGGGGCCCCTACGAGCAGTACTTC. Variable domain in full (rest from reference TRBV19 and TRBJ2-7): DGGITQSPKYLFRKEGQNVTLSCEQNLNHDAMYWYRQDPGQGLRLIYYSQIVNDFQKGDIAEGYSVSREKKESFPLTVTSAQKNPTAFYLCASSITSRGPYEQYFGPGTRLTVT.

V is TRBV10-3 and J is TRBJ1-5, with 8 bases matching TRBD1. CDR3 length: 14 amino acids. V was pared by 4 bases and J by 5 bases, with 4 bases of the junction left unmatched. CDR1 ENHRY and CDR2 SYGVKD come from the germline V gene. The CDR3 here is CAISVGTGHQPQHF. The DNA for the CDR3 is TGTGCCATCAGTGTAGGGACAGGTCATCAGCCCCAGCATTTT.

The rearrangement links TRBV2 to TRBJ1-5; 7 positions match TRBD1. V shed 6 bases, J shed 4 bases, and the junction held 9 bases outside the gene matches. This CDR3 spans 15 amino acids. From germline, CDR1 is SNHLY and CDR2 FYNNEI. The CDR3: CASSAQTGTNQPQHF. CDR3 nucleotide sequence: TGTGCCAGCAGCGCCCAGACAGGGACTAATCAGCCCCAGCATTTT. Filled out from reference TRBV2 and TRBJ1-5, the complete variable domain reads EPEVTQTPSHQVTQMGQEVILRCVPISNHLYFYWYRQILGQKVEFLVSFYNNEISEKSEIFDDQFSVERPDGSNFTLKIRSTKLEDSAMYFCASSAQTGTNQPQHFGDGTRLSIL.

This clonotype was detected a few times. J is TRBJ2-3 and V is TRBV9; 13 bases align to TRBD2. CDR1 and CDR2 (germline): SGDLS, YYNGEE. CDR3 size: 15 residues. The ends lost 0 bases at V and 5 bases at J; junction bases unmatched: 0. In DNA, the CDR3 is TGTGCCAGCAGCGTAGGACTAGCGGGAGGAGATACGCAGTATTTT. This gives the protein CASSVGLAGGDTQYF.

The chain carries TRBV5-1 and TRBJ2-1, with a weak D call TRBD1 (5 bases). Trimming shortened V by 7 bases and J by 7 bases, and 15 bases separated the two germline ends. From germline, CDR1 is SGHRS and CDR2 YFSETQ. This CDR3 is built from 13 residues. The CDR3 protein is CASGDSLFNEQFF. The CDR3 coding sequence is TGCGCCAGCGGAGACAGTCTTTTTAATGAGCAGTTCTTC.

This clonotype occurred many times. The chain is built from TRBV6-5 and TRBJ2-7; unclear D gene. The CDR3 has 13 amino acids. V was clipped by 2 bases and J by 0 bases, with 5 bases between them. CDR1 MNHEY and CDR2 SVGAGI come from the germline V gene. CDR3 DNA: TGTGCCAGCAGTTACGGAGTCTCCTACGAGCAGTACTTC. Translating it yields CASSYGVSYEQYF.

This chain uses TRBV7-6 with TRBJ2-4, with a possible D match to TRBD1 (6 bases). The CDR3 runs 16 residues. V lost 6 bases and J lost 1, with 16 bases in between. From germline, CDR1 is SGHVS and CDR2 FNYEAQ. For the CDR3, the DNA is TGTGCCAGCAGTTCACCCGCCCAGGGGGCCAAAAACATTCAGTACTTC. This codes for CASSSPAQGAKNIQYF.

The genes are TRBV5-1 and TRBJ2-3; TRBD2 matches at 11 bases. The CDR3 extends over 18 amino acids. V dropped 0 bases and J dropped 2; count of bases not matched to a gene: 8. Germline V CDR1 and CDR2: SGHRS, YFSETQ. CDR3 sequence (DNA): TGCGCCAGCAGCTTGGCCGCTAGCGGGAGGTTTGTCACAGATACGCAGTATTTT. It yields the protein CASSLAASGRFVTDTQYF.

The V call is TRBV6-5, the J call TRBJ2-1; TRBD1 matches at 9 bases. V was pared by 0 bases and J by 4 bases, with 4 bases of the junction left unmatched. CDR1 MNHEY and CDR2 SVGAGI come from the germline V gene. The CDR3 totals 16 residues. As DNA, the CDR3 is TGTGCCAGCAGTTACTCTGGGGACAGGGATTACAATGAGCAGTTCTTC. Its translation: CASSYSGDRDYNEQFF.

In its sample, this clonotype was seen a few times. This rearrangement joins TRBV6-5 to TRBJ2-1, with 8 bases that match TRBD1. This CDR3 is built from 15 residues. The V gene end was trimmed by 3 bases and the J gene end by 8 bases; junction bases not matched to a gene: 9. The germline CDR1 and CDR2 sequences are MNHEY and SVGAGI. DNA for the CDR3: TGTGCCAGCAGTTATTCGTCGACAGGGGACGATGAGCAGTTCTTC. It is translated as CASSYSSTGDDEQFF.

This clonotype has more than one count but fewer than ten. This chain connects TRBV6-1 to TRBJ2-2, with TRBD2 matching 10 bases. Unmatched junction bases numbered 3, after V lost 6 bases and J lost 5 bases. The CDR3 is 14 residues long. The germline V gene encodes CDR1 MNHNS and CDR2 SASEGT. The CDR3 region is CASSPAGGTGELFF. In nucleotides, the CDR3 is TGTGCCAGCAGCCCAGCGGGGGGGACCGGGGAGCTGTTTTTT.

This clonotype was counted between two and nine times. V gene TRBV7-8 combines with J gene TRBJ2-1, with TRBD1 identical over 10 bases. Trimming took 1 base from V and 12 from J; bases not matched to a gene: 12. In germline, CDR1 is SGHVS, CDR2 FQNEAQ. The CDR3 has 16 residues. CDR3 sequence: CASSLDGTGASDGQFF. For the CDR3, the DNA is TGTGCCAGCAGCTTAGATGGGACAGGGGCCTCTGATGGGCAGTTCTTC.

Many counts were recorded for this clonotype. The rearrangement links TRBV5-1 to TRBJ2-7, with D perhaps matching TRBD1 (5 bases). CDR3 length equals 14 residues. The germline V gene encodes CDR1 SGHRS and CDR2 YFSETQ. V lost 4 bases and J lost 5, with 16 bases in between. In DNA, the CDR3 is TGCGCCAGCAGCCTCCGACAGATGATGGACGAGCAGTACTTC. Amino acid sequence: CASSLRQMMDEQYF.

This chain links TRBV19 with TRBJ2-4; tentatively, D is TRBD1 (5 bases). This CDR3 contains 15 residues. V was shortened by 5 bases and J by 0 bases, with 11 bases between the two germline ends. Germline V lookup: CDR1 LNHDA, CDR2 SQIVND (reference sequence). The CDR3 nucleotides read TGTGCCAGTAGTGGGCAGGGCCTAGCCAAAAACATTCAGTACTTC. Amino acids: CASSGQGLAKNIQYF.

This clonotype was seen a few times. The chain carries TRBV7-8 and TRBJ2-1; D gene uncertain. V was trimmed by 4 bases and J by 7 bases, leaving 5 bases between them. This CDR3 has 11 residues. The germline gives CDR1 SGHVS, CDR2 FQNEAQ. CDR3 region: CASSYKNEQFF. CDR3 in DNA: TGTGCCAGCAGCTATAAGAATGAGCAGTTCTTC.